This T cell receptor (beta chain) was identified during a study of blood T cell repertoires in COVID-19. In the study overall: From the United States, Italy and Spain came samples of acute and convalescent COVID-19. Sources were T cells, B-cell-depleted T cells, or PBMCs; the material itself was cDNA or gDNA.

This CDR3 is 14 amino acids long. Trimming left V 0 bases short and J 2 bases short, with 7 bases between. The germline V gene encodes CDR1 SSHAT and CDR2 FNYEAQ (reference sequence). As handled by the study authors: Cell counts per sample came from amplifying reference gene primers. The repertoire was sequenced with immunoSEQ multiplex PCR; TCRdb's copy has only in-frame clones and lacks some. Clonal size and the V and J genes are those of that table, whereas D and trimming came from the DNA. The sample lists 110,000 to 150,000 clones, under 90% occurring once. The TCR sequence derives from a human donor in a cohort sampled during active COVID-19. The sample consisted of peripheral blood. This chain connects TRBV7-7 to TRBJ2-5; D is unclear. The CDR3 loop is CASSLAGAQETQYF. CDR3 sequence (DNA): TGTGCCAGCAGCTTAGCAGGAGCACAAGAGACCCAGTACTTC.